A selection of T cell receptor beta chains follows, all from one sample in a study of blood T cell repertoires in COVID-19. Profiled with immunoSEQ multiplex PCR; TCRdb holds only in-frame clones, not every one. The sample records about 270,000 clones, 88% being singletons. Sequences were obtained from PBMCs or T cells enriched from blood (not recorded which). The receptor set was obtained from a woman in her fifties or sixties who had recovered from COVID-19. Each CDR3 is given with its conserved first and last residue. D genes are given only for firm matches. Some rows mark clone size as missing; the rest say once, few, many or name a class of expanded clone.

cdr3_aa	cdr3_nt	v_call	j_call	clone_size	d_call
CASSLNRDTNTEAFF	TGTGCCAGCAGCCTCAACAGGGATACGAACACTGAAGCTTTCTTT	TRBV7-8	TRBJ1-1	NA	NA
CASTSGREGWNEQFF	TGTGCCAGCACTTCCGGGCGGGAGGGGTGGAATGAGCAGTTCTTC	TRBV2	TRBJ2-1	NA	TRBD2
CASSLSDSFDEQYF	TGTGCCAGCAGCTTGTCCGACTCCTTCGACGAGCAGTACTTC	TRBV7-3	TRBJ2-7	once	NA
CASSLGGAYTEAFF	TGTGCCAGCAGCTTAGGTGGGGCATACACTGAAGCTTTCTTT	TRBV13	TRBJ1-1	NA	NA
CASSYSGNTIYF	TGTGCCAGCAGCTACTCTGGAAACACCATATATTTT	TRBV2	TRBJ1-3	NA	NA
CASGFWSANTGELFF	TGTGCCAGCGGGTTTTGGAGCGCGAACACCGGGGAGCTGTTTTTT	TRBV27	TRBJ2-2	once	NA
CASSFDRRSTGELFF	TGTGCCAGCAGCTTTGACAGGCGTAGTACCGGGGAGCTGTTTTTT	TRBV5-4	TRBJ2-2	NA	NA
CASKEVNSNQPQHF	TGCGCCAGCAAGGAGGTAAACTCCAATCAGCCCCAGCATTTT	TRBV10-2	TRBJ1-5	NA	NA
CASSTDSSYEQYF	TGTGCCAGCAGCACGGACAGTTCCTACGAGCAGTACTTC	TRBV7-9	TRBJ2-7	NA	NA
CASSFARLAGTETQYF	TGTGCCAGCAGCTTCGCCCGACTAGCGGGTACAGAGACCCAGTACTTC	TRBV7-2	TRBJ2-5	NA	TRBD2
CASSFEVGGYSEAFF	TGTGCCAGCTCATTTGAAGTAGGGGGCTACAGTGAAGCTTTCTTT	TRBV18	TRBJ1-1	NA	TRBD1
CASSTPGVVNTEAFF	TGTGCCAGCAGTACGCCGGGAGTTGTGAACACTGAAGCTTTCTTT	TRBV28	TRBJ1-1	once	NA
CASSFGAGGPYNEQFF	TGCGCCAGCAGCTTTGGAGCGGGAGGGCCCTACAATGAGCAGTTCTTC	TRBV5-1	TRBJ2-1	NA	TRBD2
CASSIESGTGQQPQHF	TGTGCCAGTAGTATAGAGTCCGGGACAGGGCAACAGCCCCAGCATTTT	TRBV19	TRBJ1-5	once	TRBD1
CASSRQGRNTEAFF	TGTGCCAGCAGCCGACAGGGGAGGAACACTGAAGCTTTCTTT	TRBV13	TRBJ1-1	NA	TRBD1
CATSAQGTEAFF	TGTGCCACCAGCGCACAGGGAACTGAAGCTTTCTTT	TRBV15	TRBJ1-1	few	NA
CASSYSTGEQYF	TGTGCCAGCAGTTACTCGACAGGCGAGCAGTACTTC	TRBV6-5	TRBJ2-7	NA	NA
CASSVDRWGSNQPQHF	TGTGCCAGCAGCGTGGACAGGTGGGGTAGCAATCAGCCCCAGCATTTT	TRBV7-2	TRBJ1-5	NA	TRBD1
CASSSGTGASNQPQHF	TGCGCCAGCAGCTCTGGGACAGGGGCGAGCAATCAGCCCCAGCATTTT	TRBV5-1	TRBJ1-5	NA	TRBD1
CASTSAGQGVETQYF	TGTGCCAGTACCTCGGCGGGACAGGGTGTGGAGACCCAGTACTTC	TRBV6-5	TRBJ2-5	NA	TRBD1
CASSQDLTSGSSYEQYF	TGCGCCAGCAGCCAAGATCTCACTAGCGGGAGTTCATACGAGCAGTACTTC	TRBV4-3	TRBJ2-7	few	TRBD2
CASSPNEGTGGDAFF	TGTGCCAGCAGCCCCAACGAGGGGACAGGGGGTGACGCTTTCTTT	TRBV7-2	TRBJ1-1	NA	TRBD1
CASKKWEAGMSNQPQHF	TGTGCCAGTAAGAAGTGGGAAGCGGGAATGAGCAATCAGCCCCAGCATTTT	TRBV19	TRBJ1-5	NA	NA
CASSLGGGRSHEQYF	TGCGCCAGCAGCTTGGGAGGCGGGAGATCCCACGAGCAGTACTTC	TRBV5-1	TRBJ2-7	NA	TRBD2
CASSDRALSRDRGETQYF	TGTGCCAGCAGTGACAGGGCGCTTTCCAGAGACCGTGGCGAGACCCAGTACTTC	TRBV2	TRBJ2-5	NA	NA
CSVEDREGLAYGYTF	TGCAGCGTTGAAGATCGGGAAGGGTTGGCCTATGGCTACACCTTC	TRBV29-1	TRBJ1-2	NA	NA
CASSETTSSGNTIYF	TGTGCCAGCAGTGAGACAACCAGCTCTGGAAACACCATATATTTT	TRBV2	TRBJ1-3	NA	NA
CASSLLAGASSYNEQFF	TGCGCCAGCAGCTTGTTGGCAGGGGCTTCCTCCTACAATGAGCAGTTCTTC	TRBV5-1	TRBJ2-1	NA	NA
CASSDTGIYGYTF	TGCGCCAGCAGCGACACAGGGATCTATGGCTACACCTTC	TRBV5-1	TRBJ1-2	once	NA
CAWSVPGSGKVGEQYF	TGTGCCTGGAGTGTACCAGGTAGCGGGAAGGTTGGTGAGCAGTACTTC	TRBV30	TRBJ2-7	NA	TRBD2
CASSPVQGGNYGYTF	TGTGCCAGCTCTCCCGTCCAGGGTGGCAACTATGGCTACACCTTC	TRBV18	TRBJ1-2	once	NA
CASSPGQGAQHF	TGTGCCAGCTCACCCGGACAGGGGGCCCAGCATTTT	TRBV18	TRBJ1-5	NA	TRBD1
CASSFSGGGEQFF	TGTGCCAGCAGCTTTTCAGGGGGCGGTGAGCAGTTCTTC	TRBV11-3	TRBJ2-1	NA	TRBD1
CASSLSHTEAFF	TGTGCCAGCAGTTTAAGCCACACTGAAGCTTTCTTT	TRBV28	TRBJ1-1	NA	NA
CASSSGQGSNTGELFF	TGTGCCAGTAGTTCAGGACAGGGTTCGAACACCGGGGAGCTGTTTTTT	TRBV19	TRBJ2-2	NA	TRBD1
CSAPVNTEAFF	TGCAGTGCTCCGGTGAACACTGAAGCTTTCTTT	TRBV20-1	TRBJ1-1	NA	NA
CASSQDYPRLGGLNTEAFF	TGCGCCAGCAGCCAAGACTACCCTCGTTTGGGAGGGCTGAACACTGAAGCTTTCTTT	TRBV4-1	TRBJ1-1	NA	NA
CATSVGGGGTEAFF	TGTGCCACCAGTGTCGGGGGCGGGGGCACTGAAGCTTTCTTT	TRBV24-1	TRBJ1-1	NA	NA
CATSNQYEQYF	TGTGCCACCAGCAATCAATACGAGCAGTACTTC	TRBV15	TRBJ2-7	NA	NA
CASIRTRTDTQYF	TGTGCCAGCATCCGGACTAGGACAGATACGCAGTATTTT	TRBV12-3/TRBV12-4	TRBJ2-3	NA	TRBD2
CASSSGNANYGYTF	TGTGCCAGCAGTTCAGGGAATGCTAACTATGGCTACACCTTC	TRBV2	TRBJ1-2	NA	NA
CASSLQGGGEKLFF	TGTGCCAGCAGCCTACAGGGGGGTGGCGAAAAACTGTTTTTT	TRBV6-5	TRBJ1-4	NA	TRBD1
CASSWKRAGEQYF	TGTGCCAGCAGTTGGAAGCGGGCTGGCGAGCAGTACTTC	TRBV6-5	TRBJ2-7	NA	NA
CASSHPTGGRGYGYTF	TGTGCCAGCAGCCACCCCACAGGGGGAAGAGGCTATGGCTACACCTTC	TRBV3-1/TRBV3-2	TRBJ1-2	NA	TRBD1
CASSWTGVDTGELFF	TGTGCCAGCAGCTGGACAGGGGTCGACACCGGGGAGCTGTTTTTT	TRBV5-5	TRBJ2-2	NA	TRBD1
CASSRDRDIDTQYF	TGTGCCAGTAGCCGGGACAGGGACATAGATACGCAGTATTTT	TRBV19	TRBJ2-3	NA	TRBD1
CASSLNSFPDTQYF	TGTGCCAGCTCACTAAACAGTTTCCCAGATACGCAGTATTTT	TRBV18	TRBJ2-3	NA	NA
CASSPTGSNYGYTF	TGTGCCAGCTCACCCACAGGAAGTAACTATGGCTACACCTTC	TRBV18	TRBJ1-2	NA	NA
CASTKQGFGNTIYF	TGTGCCAGCACAAAGCAGGGCTTTGGAAACACCATATATTTT	TRBV3-1/TRBV3-2	TRBJ1-3	NA	NA
CASSSTGTASNQPQHF	TGTGCCAGCAGTTCAACCGGGACAGCTAGCAATCAGCCCCAGCATTTT	TRBV28	TRBJ1-5	NA	TRBD1
CASRRTGGKDNEQFF	TGCGCCAGCAGGCGGACAGGGGGGAAAGACAATGAGCAGTTCTTC	TRBV5-1	TRBJ2-1	NA	TRBD1
CASSSRLAGVDTQYF	TGTGCCAGCAGCTCCCGACTAGCGGGAGTAGATACGCAGTATTTT	TRBV5-4	TRBJ2-3	NA	TRBD2
CASSQKGGPVASGRETQYF	TGTGCCAGCAGCCAAAAGGGGGGCCCGGTGGCTAGCGGGCGGGAGACCCAGTACTTC	TRBV4-2	TRBJ2-5	NA	TRBD2
CASSLGGPYEQYF	TGTGCCAGCAGTTTGGGGGGACCTTACGAGCAGTACTTC	TRBV12-3/TRBV12-4	TRBJ2-7	NA	NA
CASRVRGDNSPLHF	TGTGCCAGTCGGGTCAGGGGCGATAATTCACCCCTCCACTTT	TRBV19	TRBJ1-6	NA	NA
CATYRGHTEAFF	TGTGCCACCTACAGGGGGCACACTGAAGCTTTCTTT	TRBV6-5	TRBJ1-1	NA	TRBD1
CASSRQPGLAGNEQFF	TGTGCCAGCAGTCGTCAACCGGGACTAGCGGGAAATGAGCAGTTCTTC	TRBV11-3	TRBJ2-1	NA	TRBD2